A single sample is the source of the 20 T cell receptor beta chains below, sequenced in a study of CD4 T cells in relation to SARS-CoV-2 and coronaviruses. Before the COVID-19 pandemic, during about 2010-2019, CD4+ T cells were taken from unexposed donors. The cells were cultured for about 10 days before CD4+ T cells were isolated. No antigen has been identified for these receptors. Method: immunoSEQ multiplex PCR; TCRdb's copy keeps in-frame clones and lacks some. This table holds tens of thousands of clones, 65% to 70% found once. The sequencing sample was made of CD4+ T cells from PBMCs, cultured in vitro. These receptors came from a human donor in good health.

This rearrangement joins TRBV4-1 to TRBJ2-7, with D perhaps matching TRBD1 or TRBD2 (5 bases each). The V and J ends lost 4 bases and 3 bases respectively, with 19 bases between them. Germline V gives CDR1 MGHRA, CDR2 YSYEKL. The CDR3 extends over 16 amino acids. The CDR3 nucleotides are TGCGCCAGCAGCCGGAGTGCCGGGGTAACAGGCTACGAGCAGTACTTC. Protein product: CASSRSAGVTGYEQYF.

This clone was counted between two and nine times. The V gene is TRBV3-1 (or the pseudogene TRBV3-2), the J gene TRBJ1-6; D perhaps matches TRBD1 (5 bases). V lost 4 bases and J 7 bases, leaving 14 bases between the germline ends. This CDR3 comprises 15 residues. CDR1 and CDR2 (germline): LGHDT, YNNKEL (reference sequence). The CDR3 DNA follows: TGTGCCAGCAGCCTAGGAGGGGCCGACAATTCACCCCTCCACTTT. Translated, it gives CASSLGGADNSPLHF.

V gene TRBV9 combines with J gene TRBJ1-3, with a tentative D call TRBD1 (6 bases). CDR3 size: 18 residues. Trimming left V 0 bases short and J 6 bases short, with 22 bases between. CDR1 SGDLS and CDR2 YYNGEE come from the germline V gene. CDR3 sequence: CASSVAPGGAGQQNTIYF. The CDR3 coding sequence is TGTGCCAGCAGCGTAGCCCCTGGTGGGGCGGGACAACAAAACACCATATATTTT.

This clone was detected only once. The chain carries TRBV7-2 and TRBJ2-5; a weak D match, TRBD2 (6 bases). Deletions cut 1 base from V and 5 bases from J, with 11 bases between. Germline V CDR1 and CDR2: SGHTA, FQGNSA. There are 14 residues in the CDR3. For the CDR3, the DNA is TGTGCCAGCAGCTTAGGAGCGGGTTTGGAGACCCAGTACTTC. Its translation: CASSLGAGLETQYF.

This clone was observed a few times. The rearrangement joins TRBV4-3 to TRBJ2-2; TRBD1 is a possible D gene (7 bases). The germline CDR1 and CDR2 sequences are LGHNA and YSLEER. CDR3 size: 18 residues. Trimming left V 4 bases short and J 1 base short, with 19 bases between. The CDR3 region has the DNA TGCGCCAGCAGCCCGTCACACAGGGGAGGTGGGAACACCGGGGAGCTGTTTTTT. It translates to CASSPSHRGGGNTGELFF.

The chain employs TRBV2 and TRBJ1-4; 10 positions agree with TRBD1. The V gene's germline CDR1 is SNHLY and CDR2 FYNNEI. J gave up 10 bases and V 2 bases, and 4 bases lay outside the gene matches. The CDR3 spans 14 residues. Written as DNA, the CDR3 is TGTGCCAGCAGTGAATTGGACAGGGGGGTAAAACTGTTTTTT. Amino acid sequence: CASSELDRGVKLFF.

V and J are TRBV11-3 and TRBJ2-5; D not resolved. V was shortened by 2 bases and J by 0 bases, with 7 bases between the two germline ends. Looked up from germline, CDR1 is SGHNT and CDR2 is YENEEA. This CDR3 spans 14 amino acids. In nucleotides, the CDR3 is TGTGCCAGCAGCTTAACTGGGTACCAAGAGACCCAGTACTTC. Protein product: CASSLTGYQETQYF.

This clone has a single count. This sequence joins TRBV27 and TRBJ2-7; D may be TRBD2 (6 bases). Trimming removed 3 bases from V and 1 base from J, with 13 bases in between. CDR1 is MNHEY, CDR2 SMNVEV, per germline (reference sequence). The CDR3 totals 15 residues. DNA for the CDR3: TGTGCCAGCAGTTTCTTTCGGGAGTCGTCCTACGAGCAGTACTTC. This codes for CASSFFRESSYEQYF.

The rearrangement links TRBV18 to TRBJ1-4; D not resolved. The CDR3 contains 12 residues. Trimming removed 4 bases from V and 5 bases from J, with 5 bases in between. Germline V lookup: CDR1 KGHSH, CDR2 LQKENI. The CDR3 DNA is TGTGCCAGCTCACAGCAGAATGAAAAACTGTTTTTT. Protein product: CASSQQNEKLFF.

The gene calls are TRBV7-2 and TRBJ2-7; D unresolved. Germline-derived CDR1 and CDR2 are SGHTA and FQGNSA. Trimming removed 5 bases at V and 5 bases at J, with 13 bases between. This CDR3 has 13 residues. CDR3 coding DNA: TGTGCCAGCAGCCAATCCCGACGGGACGAGCAGTACTTC. This sequence encodes CASSQSRRDEQYF.

The rearrangement uses TRBV5-1 and TRBJ1-4; no reliable D call. Germline CDR1 and CDR2: SGHRS and YFSETQ. V lost 1 base and J 7 bases, leaving 11 bases between the germline ends. The CDR3 spans 14 residues. Here the CDR3 reads CASSLSSTLEKLFF. CDR3 DNA: TGCGCCAGCAGCTTGTCGTCGACCCTTGAAAAACTGTTTTTT.

This chain links TRBV28 with TRBJ1-3, with D perhaps matching TRBD1 (6 bases). The CDR3 is made up of 17 amino acids. The V end was cut by 3 bases, the J end by 0 bases, with 15 bases between. Germline V lookup: CDR1 MDHEN, CDR2 SYDVKM. The CDR3 is CASSFDRSSRSGNTIYF. The CDR3 nucleotides read TGTGCCAGCAGTTTTGACAGGTCCTCCCGCTCTGGAAACACCATATATTTT.

The CDR3 nucleotides are TGTGCCAGCAGTTTATTCGGCCAGGGGCATGGCTACACCTTC. This encodes CASSLFGQGHGYTF. V usage is TRBV27 and J usage is TRBJ1-2, with D perhaps TRBD1 (6 bases). The CDR3 is 14 residues long. The V end lost 1 base, the J end lost 6 bases, and 12 bases lay between the germline ends. CDR1 and CDR2 from the germline V gene are MNHEY and SMNVEV (reference sequence).

The chain recombines TRBV7-2 with TRBJ2-7; D is uncertain. This CDR3 is built from 12 residues. Trimming pared 5 bases from V and 0 bases from J, leaving 5 bases between. CDR1 SGHTA and CDR2 FQGNSA come from the germline V gene. CDR3 nucleotide sequence: TGTGCCAGCAGCCCTAGCTCCTACGAGCAGTACTTC. This codes for CASSPSSYEQYF.

The rearrangement joins TRBV4-2 to TRBJ1-5; D is unresolved. This CDR3 is 14 amino acids long. Germline V gives CDR1 LGHNA, CDR2 YNFKEQ. Deletions cut 5 bases from V and 0 bases from J, with 8 bases between. CDR3 DNA sequence: TGTGCCAGCAGCGAACAATTTAGCAATCAGCCCCAGCATTTT. Its translation: CASSEQFSNQPQHF.

This clone was observed a handful of times. This chain uses TRBV5-1 with TRBJ1-4, with a possible D match to TRBD1 (6 bases). Germline V gene sequence: CDR1 SGHRS, CDR2 YFSETQ. The V and J ends lost 1 base and 6 bases respectively, with 10 bases between them. The CDR3 sequence is 14 residues long. DNA of the CDR3: TGCGCCAGCAGCTTGAGGGGGACTGATGAAAAACTGTTTTTT. Encoded protein: CASSLRGTDEKLFF.

The V and J genes are TRBV18 and TRBJ2-3; 8 bases fit TRBD1. CDR1 KGHSH and CDR2 LQKENI come from the germline V gene. With 1 base clipped from V and 4 bases from J, the junction kept 4 bases outside the gene matches. This CDR3 contains 15 residues. CDR3 sequence: CASSPQGQGSDTQYF. CDR3 nucleotide sequence: TGTGCCAGCTCACCACAAGGACAGGGTTCAGATACGCAGTATTTT. Supplemented by reference TRBV18 and TRBJ2-3, the full variable domain reads NAGVMQNPRHLVRRRGQEARLRCSPMKGHSHVYWYRQLPEEGLKFMVYLQKENIIDESGMPKERFSAEFPKEGPSILRIQQVVRGDSAAYFCASSPQGQGSDTQYFGPGTRLTVL.

The chain has TRBV7-9 and TRBJ2-7; the D is unclear. Trimming removed 4 bases from V and 3 bases from J, with 10 bases in between. Germline-derived CDR1 and CDR2 are SEHNR and FQNEAQ (reference sequence). This CDR3 contains 13 residues. CDR3 sequence (DNA): TGTGCCAGCAGCTCCGAGCCATACTACGAGCAGTACTTC. It yields the protein CASSSEPYYEQYF.

This clone was seen a few times. Here the CDR3 reads CASSPEEAGGREFF. The CDR3 coding sequence is TGTGCCAGCAGCCCCGAGGAAGCGGGGGGCCGGGAGTTCTTC. The chain combines TRBV7-2 with TRBJ2-1, with 9 positions matching TRBD2. After removal of 5 bases from V and 14 bases from J, the junction contained 13 bases not matched to a gene. The germline V gene has CDR1 SGHTA and CDR2 FQGNSA. The CDR3 totals 14 residues. Supplemented by reference TRBV7-2 and TRBJ2-1, the full variable domain reads GAGVSQSPSNKVTEKGKDVELRCDPISGHTALYWYRQSLGQGLEFLIYFQGNSAPDKSGLPSDRFSAERTGGSVSTLTIQRTQQEDSAVYLCASSPEEAGGREFFGPGTRLTVL.

This chain joins TRBV3-1 (or the pseudogene TRBV3-2) and TRBJ2-7; no clear D gene. CDR3 length: 13 residues. Deletions cut 1 base from V and 9 bases from J, with 13 bases between. Germline CDR1 is LGHDT and CDR2 is YNNKEL (reference sequence). The CDR3 DNA is TGTGCCAGCAGCCAAGGACTGACCGGCGGGCAGTACTTC. Its translation is CASSQGLTGGQYF.